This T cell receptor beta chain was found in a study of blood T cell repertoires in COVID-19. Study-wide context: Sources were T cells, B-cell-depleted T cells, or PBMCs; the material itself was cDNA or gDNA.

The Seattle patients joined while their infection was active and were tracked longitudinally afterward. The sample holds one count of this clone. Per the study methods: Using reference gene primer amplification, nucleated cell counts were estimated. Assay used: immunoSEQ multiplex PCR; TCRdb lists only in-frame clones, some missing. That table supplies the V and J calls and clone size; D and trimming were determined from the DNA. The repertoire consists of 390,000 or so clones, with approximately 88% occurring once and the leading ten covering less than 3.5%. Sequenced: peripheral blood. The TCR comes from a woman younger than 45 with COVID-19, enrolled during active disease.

DNA of the CDR3: TGTGCCAGCAGTTTATGGGGCAACACTGAAGCTTTCTTT. Translated, it gives CASSLWGNTEAFF. The V and J genes are TRBV27 and TRBJ1-1; perhaps TRBD1 as D (5 bases). There are 13 residues in the CDR3. V was pared by 1 base and J by 2 bases, with 5 bases between. Germline V lookup: CDR1 MNHEY, CDR2 SMNVEV (reference sequence).